These T cell receptor beta chains were read from a single sample in a study of OX40 agonist ivuxolimab in advanced cancers. Profiling relied on immunoSEQ multiplex PCR, and the TCRdb table lists in-frame clones only, not all of them. The data hold about 64,000 clones, with around four fifths observed a single time. The sequencing used CD4+ or CD8+ T cells sorted from blood, collected in a trial of the OX40 agonist ivuxolimab. The receptor source for this set is an adult with an advanced solid tumor such as melanoma, head and neck, liver or kidney cancer. Both conserved end residues are part of each CDR3. D genes are given only for firm matches. Clone size appears in some rows only: once, few, many, or a class for an expanded clone.

clone size: NA; J gene: TRBJ2-6; D gene: TRBD2; CDR3 length: 18; V gene: TRBV5-4; CDR3 protein: CASSPSGARISGANVLTF; CDR3 DNA: TGTGCCAGCAGCCCAAGCGGGGCACGGATATCTGGGGCCAACGTCCTGACTTTC
clone size: NA; J gene: TRBJ2-5; D gene: NA; CDR3 length: 14; V gene: TRBV5-4; CDR3 protein: CASSLGLGRETQYF; CDR3 DNA: TGTGCCAGCAGCTTGGGACTGGGGCGGGAGACCCAGTACTTC
clone size: NA; J gene: TRBJ1-4; D gene: NA; CDR3 length: 15; V gene: TRBV5-1; CDR3 protein: CASSLAGVSNEKLFF; CDR3 DNA: TGCGCCAGCAGCTTGGCCGGGGTCAGTAATGAAAAACTGTTTTTT
clone size: NA; J gene: TRBJ2-1; D gene: TRBD2; CDR3 length: 15; V gene: TRBV7-2; CDR3 protein: CASRPPGLRINEQFF; CDR3 DNA: TGTGCCAGCAGACCACCGGGACTACGGATCAATGAGCAGTTCTTC
clone size: NA; J gene: TRBJ2-3; D gene: NA; CDR3 length: 14; V gene: TRBV18; CDR3 protein: CASSPRTSTDTQYF; CDR3 DNA: TGTGCCAGCTCACCACGGACGAGCACAGATACGCAGTATTTT
clone size: NA; J gene: TRBJ1-1; D gene: TRBD1; CDR3 length: 17; V gene: TRBV5-4; CDR3 protein: CASSSPQGGLWNTEAFF; CDR3 DNA: TGTGCCAGCAGCTCACCCCAGGGGGGATTATGGAACACTGAAGCTTTCTTT
clone size: NA; J gene: TRBJ2-7; D gene: NA; CDR3 length: 13; V gene: TRBV5-1; CDR3 protein: CASSLDGNYEQYF; CDR3 DNA: TGCGCCAGCAGCTTGGACGGGAACTACGAGCAGTACTTC
clone size: NA; J gene: TRBJ2-2; D gene: TRBD2; CDR3 length: 17; V gene: TRBV5-4; CDR3 protein: CASSSPWGGGRVGELFF; CDR3 DNA: TGTGCCAGCAGCTCGCCGTGGGGGGGCGGGAGGGTCGGGGAGCTGTTTTTT
clone size: NA; J gene: TRBJ1-2; D gene: NA; CDR3 length: 17; V gene: TRBV5-5; CDR3 protein: CASSLVGATFPLAGYTF; CDR3 DNA: TGTGCCAGCAGCTTGGTAGGGGCCACTTTCCCCCTAGCGGGCTACACCTTC
clone size: NA; J gene: TRBJ2-5; D gene: NA; CDR3 length: 15; V gene: TRBV7-9; CDR3 protein: CASSHSLRGSPTQYF; CDR3 DNA: TGTGCCAGCAGCCACTCCCTTCGGGGGTCGCCGACCCAGTACTTC
clone size: NA; J gene: TRBJ2-7; D gene: TRBD1; CDR3 length: 14; V gene: TRBV2; CDR3 protein: CASRKGQGAYEQYF; CDR3 DNA: TGTGCCAGCAGGAAGGGACAGGGGGCCTACGAGCAGTACTTC
clone size: few; J gene: TRBJ1-5; D gene: TRBD1; CDR3 length: 16; V gene: TRBV9; CDR3 protein: CASSAGTGERSQPQHF; CDR3 DNA: TGTGCCAGCAGCGCGGGGACAGGGGAAAGGAGCCAGCCCCAGCATTTT
clone size: NA; J gene: TRBJ1-5; D gene: NA; CDR3 length: 14; V gene: TRBV7-3; CDR3 protein: CASSLSGGNQPQHF; CDR3 DNA: TGTGCCAGCAGCTTATCAGGAGGGAATCAGCCCCAGCATTTT
clone size: NA; J gene: TRBJ2-3; D gene: TRBD2; CDR3 length: 15; V gene: TRBV2; CDR3 protein: CASRAERGETDTQYF; CDR3 DNA: TGTGCCAGCAGGGCTGAGCGGGGGGAAACAGATACGCAGTATTTT
clone size: NA; J gene: TRBJ2-1; D gene: TRBD2; CDR3 length: 16; V gene: TRBV11-3; CDR3 protein: CASSLDRLAGDGEQFF; CDR3 DNA: TGTGCCAGCAGCTTAGATCGGCTAGCGGGGGATGGTGAGCAGTTCTTC
clone size: NA; J gene: TRBJ1-3; D gene: NA; CDR3 length: 14; V gene: TRBV19; CDR3 protein: CASTPTVSENTIYF; CDR3 DNA: TGTGCCAGTACCCCGACAGTCTCTGAAAACACCATATATTTT
clone size: NA; J gene: TRBJ1-3; D gene: TRBD1; CDR3 length: 15; V gene: TRBV5-1; CDR3 protein: CASSPSTGFGNTIYF; CDR3 DNA: TGCGCCAGCAGCCCTTCGACAGGGTTCGGAAACACCATATATTTT
clone size: NA; J gene: TRBJ2-1; D gene: NA; CDR3 length: 12; V gene: TRBV27; CDR3 protein: CASSFLGNEQFF; CDR3 DNA: TGTGCCAGCAGTTTTCTAGGTAATGAGCAGTTCTTC
clone size: NA; J gene: TRBJ2-5; D gene: NA; CDR3 length: 15; V gene: TRBV19; CDR3 protein: CASSTGGLTRETQYF; CDR3 DNA: TGTGCCAGTAGTACAGGGGGACTGACACGCGAGACCCAGTACTTC
clone size: NA; J gene: TRBJ1-2; D gene: NA; CDR3 length: 14; V gene: TRBV5-6; CDR3 protein: CASSLAGGSSGYTF; CDR3 DNA: TGTGCCAGCAGCTTGGCGGGTGGTTCCTCTGGCTACACCTTC
clone size: NA; J gene: TRBJ2-7; D gene: NA; CDR3 length: 17; V gene: TRBV10-3; CDR3 protein: CAISGGTALGGSYEQYF; CDR3 DNA: TGTGCCATCAGCGGGGGGACAGCCCTTGGAGGCTCCTACGAGCAGTACTTC
clone size: few; J gene: TRBJ2-1; D gene: TRBD2; CDR3 length: 15; V gene: TRBV6-4; CDR3 protein: CASSPRAGVRNEQFF; CDR3 DNA: TGTGCCAGCAGTCCGAGGGCGGGAGTACGCAATGAGCAGTTCTTC
clone size: NA; J gene: TRBJ2-1; D gene: NA; CDR3 length: 16; V gene: TRBV9; CDR3 protein: CASSAAPTNSYNEQFF; CDR3 DNA: TGTGCCAGCAGCGCCGCCCCTACCAACTCCTACAATGAGCAGTTCTTC
clone size: NA; J gene: TRBJ2-3; D gene: TRBD2; CDR3 length: 18; V gene: TRBV19; CDR3 protein: CASSPGTSSGASTDTQYF; CDR3 DNA: TGTGCCAGTAGCCCCGGGACTAGTAGTGGGGCTAGCACAGATACGCAGTATTTT
clone size: NA; J gene: TRBJ2-5; D gene: NA; CDR3 length: 13; V gene: TRBV19; CDR3 protein: CASRVRGEETQYF; CDR3 DNA: TGTGCCAGTAGGGTTCGAGGGGAAGAGACCCAGTACTTC
clone size: NA; J gene: TRBJ1-2; D gene: NA; CDR3 length: 14; V gene: TRBV7-9; CDR3 protein: CASSPDFDHYGYTF; CDR3 DNA: TGTGCCAGCAGCCCGGACTTCGACCACTATGGCTACACCTTC
clone size: NA; J gene: TRBJ2-1; D gene: TRBD2; CDR3 length: 15; V gene: TRBV5-1; CDR3 protein: CASSLAGGTYNEQFF; CDR3 DNA: TGCGCCAGCAGCTTGGCGGGGGGAACCTACAATGAGCAGTTCTTC
clone size: once; J gene: TRBJ2-3; D gene: TRBD2; CDR3 length: 17; V gene: TRBV29-1; CDR3 protein: CSVEGLAGGVRTDTQYF; CDR3 DNA: TGCAGCGTTGAGGGCCTAGCGGGAGGGGTAAGGACAGATACGCAGTATTTT
clone size: NA; J gene: TRBJ1-5; D gene: TRBD1; CDR3 length: 15; V gene: TRBV6-1; CDR3 protein: CASSVEQGYGQPQHF; CDR3 DNA: TGTGCCAGCAGTGTTGAACAGGGGTATGGTCAGCCCCAGCATTTT
clone size: NA; J gene: TRBJ2-7; D gene: TRBD2; CDR3 length: 15; V gene: TRBV6-6; CDR3 protein: CASSPLGGVGYEQYF; CDR3 DNA: TGTGCCAGCAGCCCGCTGGGAGGGGTAGGGTACGAGCAGTACTTC
clone size: NA; J gene: TRBJ2-5; D gene: NA; CDR3 length: 14; V gene: TRBV9; CDR3 protein: CASSPRVRQETQYF; CDR3 DNA: TGTGCCAGCAGCCCCAGGGTCCGCCAAGAGACCCAGTACTTC
clone size: NA; J gene: TRBJ1-2; D gene: TRBD1; CDR3 length: 14; V gene: TRBV5-8; CDR3 protein: CASNRIDRVGGYTF; CDR3 DNA: TGTGCCAGCAACCGAATCGACAGGGTTGGCGGCTACACCTTC
clone size: NA; J gene: TRBJ2-7; D gene: NA; CDR3 length: 14; V gene: TRBV11-2; CDR3 protein: CASSIRPGAGEQYF; CDR3 DNA: TGTGCCAGCAGTATTCGCCCGGGAGCGGGCGAGCAGTACTTC
clone size: NA; J gene: TRBJ2-3; D gene: NA; CDR3 length: 13; V gene: TRBV11-3; CDR3 protein: CASSLSAADTQYF; CDR3 DNA: TGTGCCAGCAGCTTAAGCGCCGCAGATACGCAGTATTTT
clone size: NA; J gene: TRBJ2-1; D gene: NA; CDR3 length: 12; V gene: TRBV2; CDR3 protein: CASKGGGNSGLF; CDR3 DNA: TGTGCCAGCAAGGGGGGCGGGAACAGCGGGCTCTTC
clone size: NA; J gene: TRBJ1-5; D gene: NA; CDR3 length: 14; V gene: TRBV7-2; CDR3 protein: CASSKRNSNQPQHF; CDR3 DNA: TGTGCCAGCAGCAAGAGGAATAGCAATCAGCCCCAGCATTTT
clone size: NA; J gene: TRBJ1-4; D gene: TRBD1; CDR3 length: 14; V gene: TRBV7-6; CDR3 protein: CASSKTGWGEKLFF; CDR3 DNA: TGTGCCAGCAGCAAGACAGGGTGGGGTGAAAAACTGTTTTTT
clone size: NA; J gene: TRBJ2-1; D gene: TRBD1; CDR3 length: 16; V gene: TRBV7-3; CDR3 protein: CASSLRGQGWGNEQFF; CDR3 DNA: TGTGCCAGCAGCTTAAGGGGACAGGGGTGGGGCAATGAGCAGTTCTTC
clone size: NA; J gene: TRBJ1-5; D gene: NA; CDR3 length: 15; V gene: TRBV19; CDR3 protein: CASSITQVSNQPQHF; CDR3 DNA: TGTGCCAGTAGTATCACACAAGTAAGCAATCAGCCCCAGCATTTT
clone size: NA; J gene: TRBJ1-2; D gene: NA; CDR3 length: 15; V gene: TRBV2; CDR3 protein: CASGRGQGVVYGYTF; CDR3 DNA: TGTGCCAGCGGGCGGGGCCAGGGTGTAGTCTATGGCTACACCTTC
clone size: NA; J gene: TRBJ1-1; D gene: NA; CDR3 length: 12; V gene: TRBV18; CDR3 protein: CASSTSNTEAFF; CDR3 DNA: TGTGCCAGCTCAACCTCGAACACTGAAGCTTTCTTT
clone size: NA; J gene: TRBJ2-2; D gene: NA; CDR3 length: 11; V gene: TRBV10-3; CDR3 protein: CAIRGEGELFF; CDR3 DNA: TGTGCCATCAGGGGGGAAGGGGAGCTGTTTTTT
clone size: NA; J gene: TRBJ2-7; D gene: NA; CDR3 length: 11; V gene: TRBV25-1; CDR3 protein: CASSDYYEQYF; CDR3 DNA: TGTGCCAGCAGTGATTATTACGAGCAGTACTTC
clone size: NA; J gene: TRBJ2-3; D gene: TRBD2; CDR3 length: 19; V gene: TRBV27; CDR3 protein: CASRFTVSVGLAKTDTQYF; CDR3 DNA: TGTGCCAGCCGATTTACAGTTTCTGTTGGACTAGCTAAGACAGATACGCAGTATTTT
clone size: NA; J gene: TRBJ2-7; D gene: TRBD1; CDR3 length: 14; V gene: TRBV6-5; CDR3 protein: CASRNPQGSYEQYF; CDR3 DNA: TGTGCCAGCAGAAATCCACAGGGGTCCTACGAGCAGTACTTC
clone size: once; J gene: TRBJ1-4; D gene: NA; CDR3 length: 13; V gene: TRBV6-5; CDR3 protein: CASSYSRTEKLFF; CDR3 DNA: TGTGCCAGCAGTTACTCTCGGACTGAAAAACTGTTTTTT
clone size: NA; J gene: TRBJ2-1; D gene: NA; CDR3 length: 13; V gene: TRBV9; CDR3 protein: CASSGQGYNEQFF; CDR3 DNA: TGTGCCAGCAGCGGTCAGGGCTACAATGAGCAGTTCTTC
clone size: medium-sized; J gene: TRBJ1-5; D gene: TRBD1; CDR3 length: 14; V gene: TRBV28; CDR3 protein: CASSPPDRNQPQHF; CDR3 DNA: TGTGCCAGCAGTCCACCGGACAGGAATCAGCCCCAGCATTTT
clone size: NA; J gene: TRBJ1-5; D gene: NA; CDR3 length: 14; V gene: TRBV7-6; CDR3 protein: CASSLVAANQPQHF; CDR3 DNA: TGTGCCAGCAGCTTAGTGGCGGCTAATCAGCCCCAGCATTTT
clone size: NA; J gene: TRBJ1-1; D gene: TRBD1; CDR3 length: 16; V gene: TRBV6-1; CDR3 protein: CASSVRLGQAGTEAFF; CDR3 DNA: TGTGCCAGCAGTGTAAGGTTGGGACAGGCGGGCACTGAAGCTTTCTTT